This paragraph reports one TCR beta chain. What it binds is not known. V dropped 4 bases and J dropped 2 bases, with 9 bases sitting between them. Per the germline V gene, CDR1 is KGHSH and CDR2 is LQKENI. This CDR3 is built from 13 residues. Time point here: baseline, week 1 (first vaccination visit). Treatment given: pre-vaccination baseline after standard-of-care therapy. Generated by immunoSEQ multiplex PCR, the TCRdb table keeps only in-frame clones and is missing some. The table records under 90,000 clones, about four fifths of them present only once. The record originates from a study of a mutant IDH1 vaccine in newly diagnosed glioma. Study at large: Patients got radiotherapy, temozolomide, or both beforehand, and most got both. Study-wide results and limits: Pseudoprogression showed no apparent link to changes in top peripheral T cell clonotypes. Immune responses induced by vaccination arose in 93.3% of the patients.

Sequenced here: PBMCs, sampled from a glioma patient treated with radiotherapy, temozolomide or both. This TCR was sampled from a man aged 45-65 years with glioma. This chain uses TRBV18 with TRBJ2-7; unclear D gene. The CDR3 sequence: CASSQTPAYEQYF. The CDR3 DNA reads TGTGCCAGCTCACAGACGCCAGCCTACGAGCAGTACTTC.